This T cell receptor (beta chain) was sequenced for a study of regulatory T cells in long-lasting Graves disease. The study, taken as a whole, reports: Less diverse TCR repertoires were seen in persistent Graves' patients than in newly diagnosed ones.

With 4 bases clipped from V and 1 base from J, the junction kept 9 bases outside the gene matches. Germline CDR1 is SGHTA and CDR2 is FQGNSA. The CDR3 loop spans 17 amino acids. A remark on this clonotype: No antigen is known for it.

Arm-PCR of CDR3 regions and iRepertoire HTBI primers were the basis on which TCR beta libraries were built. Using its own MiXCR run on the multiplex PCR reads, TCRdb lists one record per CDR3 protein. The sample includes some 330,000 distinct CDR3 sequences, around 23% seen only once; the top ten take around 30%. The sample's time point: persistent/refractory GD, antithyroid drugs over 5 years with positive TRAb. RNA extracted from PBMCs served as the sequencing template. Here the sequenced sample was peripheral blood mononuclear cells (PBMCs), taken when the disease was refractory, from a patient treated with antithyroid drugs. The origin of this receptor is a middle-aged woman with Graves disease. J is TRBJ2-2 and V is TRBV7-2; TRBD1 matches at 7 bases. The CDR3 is CASSSTPGTENTGELFF. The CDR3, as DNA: TGTGCCAGCAGCTCAACCCCGGGGACAGAGAACACCGGGGAGCTGTTTTTT.